This T cell receptor (beta chain) was sequenced during a study of Ad26.COV2.S vaccination and SARS-CoV-2 variants. Study findings and constraints: Analytic work on TCR breadth and depth might have understated the full extent of total T cell responses.

V shed 1 base and J shed 0 bases, with 7 bases lying between them. CDR1 is SGHTA and CDR2 is FQGNSA in the germline V gene. This CDR3 has 15 amino acids. With respect to this clone: Its target is unknown.

The treatment: around 19 received Ad26.COV2.S at low or high dose, single or two shots; 5 received placebo; per-sample allocation not given. Day 63 following the first vaccine or placebo injection was when the samples were taken. Generated by immunoSEQ multiplex PCR, the TCRdb table keeps only in-frame clones and is missing some. The data hold about 400,000 clones, with around 89% observed a single time. This specimen consisted of peripheral blood, obtained in a trial of Ad26.COV2.S vaccine versus placebo. This sequence was found in a person between 18 and 65 years old who received the Ad26.COV2.S COVID-19 vaccine or a placebo. V gene TRBV7-2 combines with J gene TRBJ1-5, with D tentatively TRBD1 (5 bases). Written as DNA, the CDR3 is TGTGCCAGCAGCTTAGGGAGGGGTAGCAATCAGCCCCAGCATTTT. Amino acids: CASSLGRGSNQPQHF.